This TCR beta chain was sequenced during a study of early T cells in non-severe SARS-CoV-2 infection. Study at large: With bulk RNA from unsorted whole blood as input, sequencing yielded unpaired chains.

The CDR3 loop spans 13 amino acids. Germline V gives CDR1 SQVTM, CDR2 ANQGSEA. The V and J ends lost 4 bases and 0 bases respectively, with 10 bases between them. In TCRdb, the 5' RACE reads were re-called with MiXCR into one record per CDR3 protein. The repertoire has about 77,000 distinct CDR3 sequences, 7.5% to 10% of them found once; the top ten carry nearly 5%. The table lists this clonotype with a few counts. V is TRBV29-1 and J is TRBJ2-7; D is uncertain. The sequenced sample consisted of whole blood. The receptor was isolated from an adult who was a healthcare worker with PCR-confirmed SARS-CoV-2 infection or an uninfected control (not recorded which). The CDR3 loop reads CSVAERSSYEQYF. CDR3 nucleotide sequence: TGCAGCGTTGCAGAGCGTAGCTCCTACGAGCAGTACTTC.